This T cell receptor (beta chain) stems from a study of cytomegalovirus exposure and HLA in healthy donors. It was with 60 Vbeta and 13 Jbeta primers that the PCR ran. Repertoires were generated with immunoSEQ multiplex PCR, while TCRdb's copy carries only in-frame clones and drops some. The sample lists over 150,000 clones, roughly 80% occurring once. The study, taken as a whole, reports: The study flagged approximately 180 TCR beta chains as cytomegalovirus-associated. Accounts indicate the classifier identified cytomegalovirus status with strong specificity and sensitivity. The dataset shows that most TCR sequences were rare, while some public TCRs occurred in many donors.

Between the trimmed V and J ends, which lost 1 base and 10 bases, there was a span of 11 bases. Germline V gene sequence: CDR1 SEHNR, CDR2 FQNEAQ (reference sequence). This CDR3 region has 14 residues. As to this clone: The antigen is undetermined.

This receptor was identified in a man in his thirties or forties in good health and CMV-seropositive. The rearrangement joins TRBV7-9 to TRBJ1-6, with D possibly matching TRBD1 (6 bases). Sequenced material: PBMCs. CDR3 region: CASSLGGLGSPLHF. As DNA, the CDR3 is TGTGCCAGCAGCTTAGGGGGGCTAGGGTCACCCCTCCACTTT.